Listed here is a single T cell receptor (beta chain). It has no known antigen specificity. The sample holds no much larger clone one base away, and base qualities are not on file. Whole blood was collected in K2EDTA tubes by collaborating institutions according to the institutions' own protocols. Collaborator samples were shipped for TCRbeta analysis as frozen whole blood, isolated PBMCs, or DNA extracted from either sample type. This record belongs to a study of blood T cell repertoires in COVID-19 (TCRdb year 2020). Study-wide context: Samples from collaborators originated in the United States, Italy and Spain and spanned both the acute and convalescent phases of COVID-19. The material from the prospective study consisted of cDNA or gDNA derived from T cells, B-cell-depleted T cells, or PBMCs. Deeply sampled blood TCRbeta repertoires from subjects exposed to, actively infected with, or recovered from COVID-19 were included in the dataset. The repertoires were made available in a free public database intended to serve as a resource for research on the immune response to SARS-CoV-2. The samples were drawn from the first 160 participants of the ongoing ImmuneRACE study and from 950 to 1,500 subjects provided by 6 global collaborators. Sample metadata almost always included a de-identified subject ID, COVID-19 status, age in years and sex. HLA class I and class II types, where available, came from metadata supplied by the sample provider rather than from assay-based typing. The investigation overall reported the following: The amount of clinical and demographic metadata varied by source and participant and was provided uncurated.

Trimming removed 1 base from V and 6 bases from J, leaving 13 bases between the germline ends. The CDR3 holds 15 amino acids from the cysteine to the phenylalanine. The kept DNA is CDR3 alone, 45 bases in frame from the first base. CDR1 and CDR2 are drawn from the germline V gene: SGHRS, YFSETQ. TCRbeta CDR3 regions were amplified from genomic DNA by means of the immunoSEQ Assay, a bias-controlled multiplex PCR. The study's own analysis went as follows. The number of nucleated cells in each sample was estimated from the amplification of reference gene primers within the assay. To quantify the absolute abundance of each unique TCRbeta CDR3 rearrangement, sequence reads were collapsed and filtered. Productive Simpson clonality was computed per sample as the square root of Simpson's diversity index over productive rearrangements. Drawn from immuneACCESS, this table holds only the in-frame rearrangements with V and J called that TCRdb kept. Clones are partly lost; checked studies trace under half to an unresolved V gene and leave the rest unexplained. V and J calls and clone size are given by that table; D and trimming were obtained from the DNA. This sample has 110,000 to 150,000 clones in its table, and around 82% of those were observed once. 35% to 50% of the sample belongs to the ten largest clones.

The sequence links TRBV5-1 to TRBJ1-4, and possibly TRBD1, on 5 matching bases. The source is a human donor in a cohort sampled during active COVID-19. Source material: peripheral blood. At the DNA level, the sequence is TGCGCCAGCAGCTTGAGTGGGGGGTTCGATGAAAAACTGTTTTTT. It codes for CASSLSGGFDEKLFF.